What follows describes a single TCR beta chain. Study processing details: Reference gene primer amplification yielded estimated nucleated cell counts. The data were produced by immunoSEQ multiplex PCR, yet TCRdb's version contains in-frame clones alone and is incomplete. V, J and clone size derive from that table, while D and trimming were established from the DNA sequence. The sample includes 100,000 to 150,000 clones, over 75% seen only once; the top ten take approximately 1.2%. The data originate from a study of blood T cell repertoires in COVID-19. Study context: COVID-19 samples, acute and convalescent, were from the United States, Italy and Spain. T cells, B-cell-depleted T cells, or PBMCs supplied cDNA or gDNA.

This CDR3 spans 13 amino acids. Trimming cost V 4 bases and J 7 bases; bases outside gene matches: 3. Germline V gene data show CDR1 as SGHNT and CDR2 as YYREEE (reference sequence). The chain joins TRBV5-4 to TRBJ2-2, with 8 nucleotides matching TRBD1. Sequencing used peripheral blood. This sequence was found in a woman of 80 years or more with acute or convalescent COVID-19. The DNA for the CDR3 is TGTGCCAGCAGCCGACAGGGGTTCGGGGAGCTGTTTTTT. Translation: CASSRQGFGELFF. The variable domain in full, completed from reference TRBV5-4 and TRBJ2-2, reads ETGVTQSPTHLIKTRGQQVTLRCSSQSGHNTVSWYQQALGQGPQFIFQYYREEENGRGNFPPRFSGLQFPNYSSELNVNALELDDSALYLCASSRQGFGELFFGEGSRLTVL.